The 6 T cell receptor beta chains given below trace back to one sample, sequenced in a study of PD-1 blockade in classical Hodgkin lymphoma. Patients all relapsed after autologous stem cell transplantation, and there was variation in brentuximab vedotin exposure. Clones were read by immunoSEQ multiplex PCR, and TCRdb kept only the in-frame ones, dropping some. In the table there are about 42,000 clones, approximately 71% of which are singletons. This material consisted of peripheral blood mononuclear cells (PBMCs), taken at baseline. The receptors shown here come from a human donor with classical Hodgkin lymphoma.

This chain connects TRBV7-2 to TRBJ1-5, with TRBD1 as a possible D gene (6 bases). This CDR3 is 16 amino acids long. The germline V and J ends were trimmed by 5 bases and 4 bases, with 18 bases remaining between them. The germline CDR1 and CDR2 sequences are SGHTA and FQGNSA. The CDR3 region is CASSTLDRSSNQPQHF. CDR3 DNA sequence: TGTGCCAGCAGCACCTTAGACAGGAGTTCGAATCAGCCCCAGCATTTT.

This clone came up many times. This chain joins TRBV5-1 and TRBJ1-1; D might be TRBD1 (6 bases). Germline values: CDR1 SGHRS, CDR2 YFSETQ. The V end was cut by 0 bases, the J end by 0 bases, with 12 bases between. The CDR3 has 16 residues. The CDR3 DNA is TGCGCCAGCAGCTTGGAAACAGGGTTGGTGAACACTGAAGCTTTCTTT. Protein: CASSLETGLVNTEAFF.

CDR3 DNA sequence: TGTGCCAGCAGCTACGGACAGGGGATGAACACTGAAGCTTTCTTT. This codes for CASSYGQGMNTEAFF. This chain joins TRBV7-9 and TRBJ1-1; 9 positions agree with TRBD1. With 4 bases clipped from V and 0 bases from J, the junction kept 3 bases outside the gene matches. Germline V gene data show CDR1 as SEHNR and CDR2 as FQNEAQ (reference sequence). This CDR3 is built from 15 residues.

This clone was counted only a few times. The chain links TRBV10-3 to TRBJ2-6, with D possibly being TRBD2 (6 bases). Trimming removed 0 bases from V and 1 base from J, with 7 bases in between. Germline V gene sequence: CDR1 ENHRY, CDR2 SYGVKD. The length of the CDR3 is 16 residues. As DNA, the CDR3 is TGTGCCATCAGTGAGTCGGGGGGATCTGGGGCCAACGTCCTGACTTTC. It specifies CAISESGGSGANVLTF.

V is TRBV6-6 and J is TRBJ2-7, with a tentative D call TRBD2 (6 bases). The V and J ends lost 7 bases and 0 bases respectively, with 7 bases between them. Germline V gene lookup returns CDR1 MNHNY and CDR2 SVGAGI (reference sequence). The CDR3 length is 12 residues. CDR3 sequence: CASMGGSYEQYF. CDR3 DNA sequence: TGTGCCAGCATGGGGGGCTCCTACGAGCAGTACTTC.

This chain links TRBV5-1 with TRBJ2-3; TRBD1 agrees at 8 bases. This CDR3 contains 15 residues. The V gene end was trimmed by 5 bases and the J gene end by 5 bases; junction bases not matched to a gene: 10. CDR1 is SGHRS and CDR2 is YFSETQ in the germline V gene. The CDR3 DNA sequence: TGCGCCAGCAGGTTACCAGGGGGCGCGGAAGATACGCAGTATTTT. Translated: CASRLPGGAEDTQYF. Full variable domain (outside the CDR3, taken from reference TRBV5-1 and TRBJ2-3): KAGVTQTPRYLIKTRGQQVTLSCSPISGHRSVSWYQQTPGQGLQFLFEYFSETQRNKGNFPGRFSGRQFSNSRSEMNVSTLELGDSALYLCASRLPGGAEDTQYFGPGTRLTVL.